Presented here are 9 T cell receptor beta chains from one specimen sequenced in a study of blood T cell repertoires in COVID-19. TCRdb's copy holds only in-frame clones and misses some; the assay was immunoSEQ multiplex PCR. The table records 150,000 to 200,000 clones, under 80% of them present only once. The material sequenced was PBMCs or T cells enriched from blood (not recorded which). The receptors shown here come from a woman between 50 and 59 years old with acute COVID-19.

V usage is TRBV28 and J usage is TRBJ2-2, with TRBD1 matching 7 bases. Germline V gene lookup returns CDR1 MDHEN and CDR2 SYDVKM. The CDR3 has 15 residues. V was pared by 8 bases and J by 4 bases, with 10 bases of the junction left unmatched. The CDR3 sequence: CASREGAIGTGELFF. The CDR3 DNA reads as TGTGCCAGCCGAGAGGGGGCAATCGGCACCGGGGAGCTGTTTTTT.

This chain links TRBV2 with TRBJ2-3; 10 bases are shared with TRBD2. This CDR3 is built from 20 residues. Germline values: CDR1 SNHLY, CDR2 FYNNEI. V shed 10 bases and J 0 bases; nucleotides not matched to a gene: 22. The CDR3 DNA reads TGTGCCACCAGGTCCCTCGAACGGGCTAGCGGGGGATCTAGCACAGATACGCAGTATTTT. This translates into CATRSLERASGGSSTDTQYF. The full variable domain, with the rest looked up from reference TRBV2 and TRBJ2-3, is EPEVTQTPSHQVTQMGQEVILRCVPISNHLYFYWYRQILGQKVEFLVSFYNNEISEKSEIFDDQFSVERPDGSNFTLKIRSTKLEDSAMYFCATRSLERASGGSSTDTQYFGPGTRLTVL.

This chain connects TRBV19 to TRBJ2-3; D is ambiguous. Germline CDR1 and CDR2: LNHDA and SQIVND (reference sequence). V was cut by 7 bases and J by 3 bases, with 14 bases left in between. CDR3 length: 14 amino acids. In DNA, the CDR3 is TGTGCCAGTACCCCGAGCGTGGCGACAGATACGCAGTATTTT. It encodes CASTPSVATDTQYF.

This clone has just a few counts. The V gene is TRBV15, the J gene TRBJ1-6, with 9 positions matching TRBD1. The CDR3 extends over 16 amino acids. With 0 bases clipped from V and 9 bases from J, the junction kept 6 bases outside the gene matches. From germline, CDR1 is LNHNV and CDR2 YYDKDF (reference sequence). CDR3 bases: TGTGCCACCAGCAGAGATGCACAGGGGGCAGGTTCACCCCTCCACTTT. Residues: CATSRDAQGAGSPLHF.

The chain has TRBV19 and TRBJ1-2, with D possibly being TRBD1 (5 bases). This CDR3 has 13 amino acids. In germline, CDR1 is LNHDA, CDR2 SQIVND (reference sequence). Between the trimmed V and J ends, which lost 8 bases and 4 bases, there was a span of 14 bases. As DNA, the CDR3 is TGTGCCAGTTTGGGTTGGGGCCTCTATGGCTACACCTTC. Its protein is CASLGWGLYGYTF.

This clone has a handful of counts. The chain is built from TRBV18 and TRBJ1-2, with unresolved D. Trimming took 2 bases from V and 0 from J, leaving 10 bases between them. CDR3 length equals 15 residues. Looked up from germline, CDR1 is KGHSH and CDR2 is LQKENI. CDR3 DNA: TGTGCCAGCTCACCAGCAGGCACAGCTAACTATGGCTACACCTTC. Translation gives CASSPAGTANYGYTF. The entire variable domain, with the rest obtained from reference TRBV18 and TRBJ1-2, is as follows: NAGVMQNPRHLVRRRGQEARLRCSPMKGHSHVYWYRQLPEEGLKFMVYLQKENIIDESGMPKERFSAEFPKEGPSILRIQQVVRGDSAAYFCASSPAGTANYGYTFGSGTRLTVV.

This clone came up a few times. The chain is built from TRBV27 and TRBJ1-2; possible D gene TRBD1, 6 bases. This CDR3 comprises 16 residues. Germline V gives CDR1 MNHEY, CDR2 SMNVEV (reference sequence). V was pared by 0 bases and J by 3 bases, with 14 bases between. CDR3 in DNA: TGTGCCAGCAGTTTATCGGCACAGGGCCTGTACTATGGCTACACCTTC. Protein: CASSLSAQGLYYGYTF.

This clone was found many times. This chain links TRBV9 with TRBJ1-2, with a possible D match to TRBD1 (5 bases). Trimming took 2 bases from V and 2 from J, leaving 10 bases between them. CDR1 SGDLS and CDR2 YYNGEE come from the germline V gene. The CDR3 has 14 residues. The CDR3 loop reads CASSVGQPNYGYTF. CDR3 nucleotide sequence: TGTGCCAGCAGCGTGGGGCAGCCCAACTATGGCTACACCTTC.

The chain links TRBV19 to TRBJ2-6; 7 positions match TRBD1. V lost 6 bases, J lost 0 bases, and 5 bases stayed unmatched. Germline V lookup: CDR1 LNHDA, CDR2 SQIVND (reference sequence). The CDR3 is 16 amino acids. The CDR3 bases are TGTGCCAGTAGGAGACAGGGAAGCTCTGGGGCCAACGTCCTGACTTTC. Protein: CASRRQGSSGANVLTF. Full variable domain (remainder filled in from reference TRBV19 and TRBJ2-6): DGGITQSPKYLFRKEGQNVTLSCEQNLNHDAMYWYRQDPGQGLRLIYYSQIVNDFQKGDIAEGYSVSREKKESFPLTVTSAQKNPTAFYLCASRRQGSSGANVLTFGAGSRLTVL.